The 24 T cell receptor beta chains below come from one sample, sequenced in a study of T cells in Graves' hyperthyroidism and ophthalmopathy. There were TCR beta CDR3 regions amplified from RNA transcripts. HTBI primers were used for first-round RT-PCR of the TCR CDR3. TCRdb reprocessed the multiplex PCR reads with MiXCR, giving one entry per CDR3 protein. The sample consists of 370,000 or so distinct CDR3 sequences, around a sixth of them appearing once. Sequencing input: blood. The source is a woman under 30 with Graves' hyperthyroidism that later progressed to Graves' ophthalmopathy.

This clonotype has just one count. This may stem from a read error, because a much larger clone lies one nucleotide away. The DNA of the CDR3 is TGTGCCAGCTCACCAAGGGCGCTAGGGGGCGAGCAGTTCTTC. Its translation: CASSPRALGGEQFF. The rearrangement links TRBV18 to TRBJ2-1; TRBD1 matches 7 bases. This CDR3 comprises 14 residues. Germline V CDR1 and CDR2: KGHSH, LQKENI. With 2 bases clipped from V and 10 bases from J, the junction kept 8 bases outside the gene matches.

This clonotype was detected a few times. Relative to the germline gene, one junction end is altered; a read error may explain this. The chain employs TRBV7-7 and TRBJ2-1, with D possibly TRBD1 on 6 matching bases. Germline CDR1 and CDR2: SSHAT and FNYEAQ (reference sequence). The CDR3 consists of 15 residues. The CDR3 DNA is TGTGCTAGCAGCCAGGGGCCGAGCTCCTACAATGAGCAGTTCTTC. Translation: CASSQGPSSYNEQFF. The variable domain in full, with the rest retrieved from reference TRBV7-7 and TRBJ2-1, is GAGVSQSPRYKVTKRGQDVTLRCDPISSHATLYWYQQALGQGPEFLTYFNYEAQPDKSGLPSDRFSAERPEGSISTLTIQRTEQRDSAMYRCASSQGPSSYNEQFFGPGTRLTVL.

The chain uses TRBV7-9 and TRBJ2-1; tentative D call: TRBD1 (6 bases). Trimming removed 5 bases from V and 5 bases from J, with 19 bases in between. The CDR3 contains 16 residues. From germline, CDR1 is SEHNR and CDR2 FQNEAQ (reference sequence). In DNA, the CDR3 is TGTGCCAGCAGCACGACACCGGGACACCTAAACAATGAGCAGTTCTTC. Translated: CASSTTPGHLNNEQFF.

This chain links TRBV4-1 with TRBJ2-4; 10 bases are shared with TRBD2. Germline CDR1 and CDR2: MGHRA and YSYEKL. The CDR3 is 18 residues long. J gave up 3 bases and V 1 base, and 9 bases lay outside the gene matches. The CDR3: CASSQGLAGERVKNIQYF. DNA for the CDR3: TGCGCCAGCAGCCAAGGGCTAGCGGGAGAGAGAGTCAAAAACATTCAGTACTTC.

On this clonotype itself: A single base separates this from a much larger clone, so it may be a read error. J is TRBJ2-1 and V is TRBV10-3, with 13 positions matching TRBD2. Germline CDR1 reads ENHRY; CDR2 reads SYGVKD. The CDR3 has 15 amino acids. After removal of 6 bases from V and 8 bases from J, the junction contained 7 bases not matched to a gene. CDR3: CAISRGLAGPDEQFF. DNA of the CDR3: TGTGCCATCAGCCGGGGACTAGCGGGACCGGATGAGCAGTTCTTC.

This clonotype was observed many times. The rearrangement joins TRBV3-1 to TRBJ2-2; no definite D call. The V and J ends lost 2 bases and 2 bases respectively, with 3 bases between them. CDR1 is LGHDT and CDR2 is YNNKEL in the germline V gene (reference sequence). This CDR3 contains 13 residues. CDR3 DNA: TGTGCCAGCAGCCAAATTAACACCGGGGAGCTGTTTTTT. Its translation is CASSQINTGELFF.

This clonotype was seen ten or more times. The chain is built from TRBV6-1 and TRBJ2-3; 10 nucleotides align to TRBD2. The CDR3 extends over 15 amino acids. CDR1 and CDR2 (germline): MNHNS, SASEGT. Unmatched junction bases numbered 4, after V lost 6 bases and J lost 1 base. The CDR3 DNA sequence: TGTGCCAGCAGAACCGGGACTAGCGGCACAGATACGCAGTATTTT. Protein product: CASRTGTSGTDTQYF.

This clonotype was recorded at least ten times. This sequence joins TRBV5-1 and TRBJ2-1, with no clear D. This CDR3 contains 16 residues. In germline, CDR1 is SGHRS, CDR2 YFSETQ. Trimming shortened V by 0 bases and J by 0 bases, and 10 bases separated the two germline ends. As DNA, the CDR3 is TGCGCCAGCAGCTTGGAGGCAGCGAGCTCCTACAATGAGCAGTTCTTC. This sequence encodes CASSLEAASSYNEQFF.

About this clonotype: A much larger clone lies one base from this, so it may be a read error. Because it lacks the conserved phenylalanine or tryptophan at the end, this CDR3 is likely a read error. This chain uses TRBV5-5 with TRBJ2-5, with 7 bases that match TRBD1. The CDR3 runs 16 residues. Germline trimming cut 5 bases from V and 2 bases from J; bases unmatched to any gene: 12. Germline V gene sequence: CDR1 SGHKS, CDR2 YYEKEE (reference sequence). CDR3 nucleotides: TGTGCCAGCAGTCGCCTCAGGGGGACGGAACAAGAGACCCAGTACCTC. Its translation is CASSRLRGTEQETQYL.

The chain employs TRBV4-2 and TRBJ2-7, with 9 positions matching TRBD1. The CDR3 extends over 14 amino acids. With 3 bases clipped from V and 6 bases from J, the junction kept 6 bases outside the gene matches. In germline, CDR1 is LGHNA, CDR2 YNFKEQ. CDR3: CASSQGTGRGEQYF. Here the CDR3 DNA reads TGTGCCAGCAGCCAGGGGACAGGGAGGGGCGAGCAGTACTTC.

Here the CDR3 DNA reads TGCGCCAGCAGCCAGGACAGGGTGAGGGCCGAGCAGTACTTC. This encodes CASSQDRVRAEQYF. This chain links TRBV5-1 with TRBJ2-7; 8 nucleotides align to TRBD1. Per the germline V gene, CDR1 is SGHRS and CDR2 is YFSETQ. The CDR3 runs to 14 residues. J was trimmed by 6 bases and V by 4 bases; bases with no gene match: 9.

The chain has TRBV6-1 and TRBJ1-1, with a tentative D call TRBD1 (6 bases). Looked up from germline, CDR1 is MNHNS and CDR2 is SASEGT. Trimming stripped 11 bases from V and 10 bases from J, with 17 bases between. The CDR3 runs to 11 residues. The CDR3 spells CAGREGEGAFF. The CDR3 coding sequence is TGTGCCGGGAGGGAGGGGGAAGGAGCTTTCTTT.

Many counts were recorded for this clonotype. The V call is TRBV28, the J call TRBJ2-7; 9 bases line up with TRBD1. V was clipped by 8 bases and J by 6 bases; unmatched bases: 8. CDR1 and CDR2 from the germline V gene are MDHEN and SYDVKM. The CDR3 consists of 13 residues. The CDR3 is CASGDRAPTEQYF. The CDR3 DNA sequence: TGTGCCAGCGGGGACAGGGCCCCCACCGAGCAGTACTTC.

This clonotype was found a few times. V gene TRBV29-1 combines with J gene TRBJ2-3; TRBD1 might be the D (5 bases). Germline assignment: CDR1 SQVTM and CDR2 ANQGSEA. Trimming left V 5 bases short and J 0 bases short, with 21 bases between. The CDR3 covers 17 residues. The CDR3, as DNA: TGCAGCGTTTCTCCCTCCGAAATTGACAGTAGCACAGATACGCAGTATTTT. It specifies CSVSPSEIDSSTDTQYF.

The chain uses TRBV20-1 and TRBJ2-4; TRBD2 matches 10 bases. Per the germline V gene, CDR1 is DFQATT and CDR2 is SNEGSKA (reference sequence). The CDR3 has 16 amino acids. The trim removed 6 bases at V and 9 bases at J, leaving 17 bases unmatched. The CDR3: CSAKLAGKVRGRIQYF. CDR3 DNA sequence: TGCAGTGCGAAACTAGCGGGAAAAGTCCGGGGGCGCATTCAGTACTTC.

The chain couples TRBV20-1 to TRBJ1-4, with D maybe TRBD1 (5 bases). CDR3 length: 16 amino acids. V gave up 3 bases and J gave up 4 bases, with 18 bases separating them. The germline gives CDR1 DFQATT, CDR2 SNEGSKA (reference sequence). The CDR3 is CSARGRTYPLNEKLFF. CDR3 in DNA: TGCAGTGCTAGGGGCAGGACATATCCCCTTAATGAAAAACTGTTTTTT.

This clonotype came up many times. This chain connects TRBV7-9 to TRBJ1-4; TRBD1 agrees at 9 bases. Per germline, CDR1 SEHNR and CDR2 FQNEAQ (reference sequence). This CDR3 is 18 amino acids long. V shed 2 bases, J shed 3 bases, and the junction held 10 bases outside the gene matches. CDR3 amino acids: CASSLPTGTGTANEKLFF. In nucleotides, the CDR3 is TGTGCCAGCAGCTTACCAACCGGGACAGGGACTGCTAATGAAAAACTGTTTTTT.

The genes are TRBV20-1 and TRBJ2-7; TRBD2 aligns across 8 bases. Trimming at V came to 1 base and at J to 3 bases, leaving 11 bases not matched to a gene. CDR3 length: 16 residues. The germline gives CDR1 DFQATT, CDR2 SNEGSKA (reference sequence). In DNA, the CDR3 is TGCAGTGCTAGAGGCTGGAGGGGCGGGAGGCTCTACGAGCAGTACTTC. It encodes CSARGWRGGRLYEQYF.

In its sample, this clonotype was seen many times. V usage is TRBV6-5 and J usage is TRBJ2-7; 8 nucleotides align to TRBD1. The CDR3 contains 16 residues. The V segment lost 0 bases and the J segment 6 bases; nucleotides outside the gene matches: 10. Looked up from germline, CDR1 is MNHEY and CDR2 is SVGAGI. In DNA, the CDR3 is TGTGCCAGCAGTTACTCTGGCAGGGGGCTTTTGAGCGAGCAGTACTTC. Translating gives CASSYSGRGLLSEQYF.

This clonotype was seen many times. The CDR3 DNA reads as TGCAGTGCTAGGTTAGGGGGTTACTCCTACAATGAGCAGTTCTTC. Translating gives CSARLGGYSYNEQFF. V gene TRBV20-1 combines with J gene TRBJ2-1; D might be TRBD1 (6 bases). In germline, CDR1 is DFQATT, CDR2 SNEGSKA (reference sequence). Deletions cut 3 bases from V and 0 bases from J, with 12 bases between. The CDR3 is made up of 15 amino acids.

This chain links TRBV7-9 with TRBJ1-2, with D maybe TRBD1 (6 bases). Trimming took off 2 bases at V and 7 bases at J, with 17 bases between the two ends. Germline values: CDR1 SEHNR, CDR2 FQNEAQ (reference sequence). This CDR3 contains 15 residues. The CDR3 nucleotides are TGTGCCAGCAGCTTAATAGACAGGAGTACTATTGGCTACACCTTC. It is translated as CASSLIDRSTIGYTF.

The chain combines TRBV15 with TRBJ2-3; TRBD2 matches 9 bases. The CDR3 runs to 16 residues. The germline CDR1 and CDR2 sequences are LNHNV and YYDKDF (reference sequence). Trimming at V came to 4 bases and at J to 1 base, leaving 6 bases not matched to a gene. The CDR3 spells CATSKALAGGTDTQYF. The CDR3 coding sequence is TGTGCCACCAGCAAGGCGTTAGCGGGGGGCACAGATACGCAGTATTTT.

This clonotype occurred many times. The chain is built from TRBV7-8 and TRBJ2-2; 9 nucleotides align to TRBD2. Per germline, CDR1 SGHVS and CDR2 FQNEAQ. The CDR3 runs 16 residues. With V trimmed by 2 bases and J by 0 bases, 1 base remained unmatched. The CDR3 nucleotides read TGTGCCAGCAGCTTATCTAGCGGGGCGAACACCGGGGAGCTGTTTTTT. It yields the protein CASSLSSGANTGELFF. Supplemented by reference TRBV7-8 and TRBJ2-2, the full variable domain reads GAGVSQSPRYKVAKRGQDVALRCDPISGHVSLFWYQQALGQGPEFLTYFQNEAQLDKSGLPSDRFFAERPEGSVSTLKIQRTQQEDSAVYLCASSLSSGANTGELFFGEGSRLTVL.

Concerning this clonotype itself: This may be a read error: a much more frequent sequence differs by one nucleotide. The chain combines TRBV2 with TRBJ2-7, with 10 bases identical to TRBD1. The end of the DNA is better explained by TRBJ2-1, so the J call may be wrong. In germline, CDR1 is SNHLY, CDR2 FYNNEI. This CDR3 is 15 amino acids long. CDR3 in amino acids: CASSGGGQGYYEQFF. CDR3 nucleotides: TGTGCCAGCAGTGGGGGGGGACAGGGGTACTACGAGCAGTTCTTC.